This TCR beta chain was sequenced in a study of blood T cell repertoires in COVID-19. Study-level background: PBMCs, B-cell-depleted T cells, or T cells were the source of the cDNA or gDNA that made up the material.

Germline V lookup: CDR1 SEHNR, CDR2 FQNEAQ (reference sequence). V lost 6 bases to trimming and J lost 3 bases, with 21 bases between them. The CDR3 length is 16 residues. Sequencing used immunoSEQ multiplex PCR; TCRdb keeps in-frame clones, though not all of them. Of a few hundred thousand clones listed, approximately 86% are singletons. Participants were aged about 18 to 89 years from about two dozen US areas. The receptor comes from a woman between 25 and 40 years old who had been exposed to COVID-19. The sequenced sample consisted of PBMCs or T cells enriched from blood (not recorded which). The rearrangement links TRBV7-9 to TRBJ2-7; a possible D gene is TRBD1 (5 bases). The CDR3 bases are TGTGCCAGCAGTTACCCCGACAGTTCGAAGAGCTACGAGCAGTACTTC. Residues: CASSYPDSSKSYEQYF.